This T cell receptor (beta chain) was identified during a study of T cells in Graves' hyperthyroidism and ophthalmopathy. CDR1 is LNHNV, CDR2 YYDKDF, per germline (reference sequence). V lost 1 base and J lost 12, with 24 bases in between. The CDR3 is made up of 16 amino acids. Amplified regions were TCR beta CDR3 sequences from RNA transcripts. Researchers ran a first-round RT-PCR on the TCR CDR3 using the HTBI primer set. TCRdb reprocessed the multiplex PCR reads via MiXCR and lists one record per CDR3 protein. The repertoire holds 450,000 to 700,000 distinct CDR3 sequences, with approximately 44% as singletons.

The V call is TRBV15, the J call TRBJ1-2, with a possible D match to TRBD1 (5 bases). Sequences were obtained from peripheral blood or thyroid tissue (not recorded which). The receptor was derived from a woman younger than 35 with Graves' hyperthyroidism. CDR3 protein: CATSRGGRGSYSGNTF. CDR3 DNA: TGTGCCACCAGCAGAGGGGGACGGGGGTCTTACTCTGGAAACACCTTC.